This T cell receptor beta chain was identified during a study of cytomegalovirus exposure and HLA in healthy donors. Regarding the study as a whole: The investigators catalogued 150 to 200 TCR beta chains as cytomegalovirus-associated. In an earlier analysis, in around 590 donors, most V segments appeared productive either ~87% or ~30% of the time.

About this clone: Its matching antigen is unknown.

The CDR3 has 13 residues. The germline V and J ends were trimmed by 0 bases and 4 bases, with 8 bases remaining between them. The germline CDR1 and CDR2 sequences are SGHRS and YFSETQ. Both 60 Vbeta primers and 13 Jbeta primers went into the PCR. TCRdb's table, derived via immunoSEQ multiplex PCR, lists solely in-frame clones and lacks some. The profile shows 90,000 to 140,000 clones, over 12% of them singletons. The clonotype originates from a female donor in good health and CMV-seronegative. The genes are TRBV5-1 and TRBJ2-7; no firm D call. The source material was PBMCs. The CDR3 reads CASSLDREYEQYF. The CDR3, as DNA: TGCGCCAGCAGCTTGGACAGAGAATACGAGCAGTACTTC.